The rows below give T cell receptor beta chains drawn from one sample of a study of T cells after yellow fever vaccination. In TCRdb, the 5' RACE reads were re-called with MiXCR into one record per CDR3 protein. The sample carries approximately 74,000 distinct CDR3 sequences, about 6% recorded once. Material: CD4+ T cells sorted from PBMCs, obtained around 15 days after the first yellow fever vaccination. Every receptor here comes from a man between 18 and 29 years old who received the YFV17D yellow fever vaccine. Both conserved end residues are part of each CDR3. The D gene is left open where the match is weak. Clone size is stated in some rows and not others, as once, few, many or a class when expanded.

many	TRBV5-1	TRBJ2-5	NA	CASNLGTVMLETQYF	TGCGCCAGCAACCTCGGAACGGTCATGCTCGAGACCCAGTACTTC
many	TRBV20-1	TRBJ2-2	TRBD2	CSAIAGGPSGELFF	TGCAGTGCGATAGCGGGGGGGCCCTCCGGGGAGCTGTTTTTT
many	TRBV4-2	TRBJ2-7	NA	CASSQDPSRSEQYF	TGTGCCAGCAGCCAAGATCCCTCCCGCTCCGAGCAGTACTTC
many	TRBV20-1	TRBJ1-1	NA	CSARVRGAEAFF	TGCAGTGCTAGAGTCCGGGGCGCTGAAGCTTTCTTT
few	TRBV5-1	TRBJ2-1	TRBD1	CASSLGKGAVNEQFF	TGCGCCAGCAGCTTGGGGAAGGGGGCCGTCAATGAGCAGTTCTTC
many	TRBV27	TRBJ1-6	NA	CASSEDGVGSPLHF	TGTGCCAGCAGTGAGGACGGAGTAGGCTCACCCCTCCACTTT
NA	TRBV5-4	TRBJ2-7	NA	CASSFRMDITYEQYF	TGTGCCAGCAGCTTCAGGATGGACATTACCTACGAGCAGTACTTC
many	TRBV5-1	TRBJ2-6	NA	CASSLADGRISTGANVLTF	TGCGCCAGCAGCTTGGCCGACGGACGGATAAGCACTGGGGCCAACGTCCTGACTTTC
many	TRBV4-3	TRBJ1-5	NA	CASSQDRGQPQHF	TGCGCCAGCAGCCAAGATCGGGGCCAGCCCCAGCATTTT
NA	TRBV19	TRBJ1-2	NA	CASSIEQGPNYGYTF	TGTGCCAGTAGTATAGAACAGGGCCCTAACTATGGCTACACCTTC
many	TRBV15	TRBJ2-7	NA	CATSRDPGPYEQYF	TGTGCCACCAGCAGAGATCCCGGCCCCTACGAGCAGTACTTC
many	TRBV7-3	TRBJ1-3	NA	CASSSSGSSGNTIYF	TGTGCCAGCAGCTCGTCAGGGAGCTCTGGAAACACCATATATTTT
many	TRBV12-3/TRBV12-4	TRBJ1-1	NA	CASRTWGVNTEAFF	TGTGCCAGCAGGACCTGGGGCGTGAACACTGAAGCTTTCTTT
many	TRBV7-2	TRBJ2-3	NA	CASSREGRGGTPATDTQYF	TGTGCCAGCAGCCGAGAGGGGAGGGGGGGCACCCCAGCGACAGATACGCAGTATTTT
many	TRBV7-2	TRBJ2-1	NA	CASSPSVGEQFF	TGTGCCAGCAGCCCCTCCGTAGGTGAGCAGTTCTTC
many	TRBV4-2	TRBJ1-4	TRBD1	CASSQDPQGAEKLFF	TGTGCCAGCAGCCAAGATCCCCAGGGGGCGGAAAAACTGTTTTTT
many	TRBV20-1	TRBJ1-2	TRBD1	CSAPDRAHGYTF	TGCAGTGCTCCGGACAGGGCTCATGGCTACACCTTC
many	TRBV5-1	TRBJ2-3	TRBD2	CASSFPSGGTTDTQYF	TGCGCCAGCAGCTTCCCTAGCGGGGGCACCACAGATACGCAGTATTTT
many	TRBV3-1	TRBJ2-5	TRBD2	CASSLSGTRETQYF	TGTGCCAGCAGCCTTAGCGGGACACGAGAGACCCAGTACTTC
many	TRBV7-2	TRBJ2-3	TRBD2	CASSLASSGGGGATDTQYF	TGTGCCAGCAGCTTAGCTTCGAGTGGAGGCGGGGGGGCTACAGATACGCAGTATTTT
many	TRBV6-1	TRBJ2-6	NA	CASSPDTLSGANVLTF	TGTGCCAGCAGCCCGGACACACTCTCTGGGGCCAACGTCCTGACTTTC
many	TRBV7-9	TRBJ1-1	NA	CASSFGGGLTEAFF	TGTGCCAGCAGCTTCGGTGGGGGGCTTACTGAAGCTTTCTTT
many	TRBV5-1	TRBJ2-1	NA	CASSLGGRYEQFF	TGCGCCAGCAGCTTGGGGGGGAGGTATGAGCAGTTCTTC
NA	TRBV20-1	TRBJ1-5	TRBD1	CSARVRGKGANPNQPQHF	TGCAGTGCTAGAGTTCGGGGCAAGGGGGCTAACCCTAATCAGCCCCAGCATTTT
many	TRBV28	TRBJ1-5	NA	CASSAGFRPQHF	TGTGCCAGCAGTGCCGGGTTTCGGCCCCAGCATTTT
many	TRBV12-3/TRBV12-4	TRBJ1-1	NA	CASSLRAGPTEAFF	TGTGCCAGCAGTTTAAGGGCAGGGCCCACTGAAGCTTTCTTT
many	TRBV20-1	TRBJ1-6	TRBD1	CSARARGQDSPLHF	TGCAGTGCTAGAGCCAGGGGGCAAGACTCACCCCTCCACTTT
NA	TRBV7-8	TRBJ1-2	NA	CASSRTQGTTLGYTF	TGTGCCAGCAGCCGGACCCAGGGAACGACGTTGGGCTACACCTTC
many	TRBV6-4	TRBJ2-3	TRBD2	CASSDSTGGNTQYF	TGTGCCAGCAGTGACTCGACGGGGGGAAATACGCAGTATTTT
many	TRBV20-1	TRBJ2-1	NA	CSARSGHNNEQFF	TGCAGTGCTAGATCGGGACACAACAATGAGCAGTTCTTC
many	TRBV4-2	TRBJ2-1	NA	CASSQDGREQFF	TGTGCCAGCAGCCAAGATGGCCGAGAGCAGTTCTTC
many	TRBV5-4	TRBJ2-5	NA	CASSPRAGQGQETQYF	TGTGCCAGCAGCCCTAGGGCAGGGCAGGGGCAAGAGACCCAGTACTTC
many	TRBV20-1	TRBJ1-3	TRBD1	CSARSSGTGAGNTIYF	TGCAGTGCTAGAAGCTCCGGGACAGGGGCTGGAAACACCATATATTTT
many	TRBV7-2	TRBJ1-2	NA	CASSFSGRRDGYTF	TGTGCCAGCAGCTTCTCGGGTAGGCGGGACGGCTACACCTTC
once	TRBV2	TRBJ2-3	TRBD1	CALSLGQGSTDTQYF	TGTGCCCTCAGTTTAGGACAGGGGAGCACAGATACGCAGTATTTT
many	TRBV12-3/TRBV12-4	TRBJ1-5	NA	CASSLTRDQPQHF	TGTGCCAGCAGTTTGACACGGGATCAGCCCCAGCATTTT
many	TRBV20-1	TRBJ2-5	TRBD2	CSAKLAGGRETQYF	TGCAGTGCTAAGTTAGCGGGGGGTAGGGAGACCCAGTACTTC
many	TRBV5-4	TRBJ2-1	NA	CASSQDYGRYNEQFF	TGTGCCAGCAGCCAGGACTATGGACGGTACAATGAGCAGTTCTTC
many	TRBV12-3/TRBV12-4	TRBJ2-2	TRBD2	CASISPGLVTAGELFF	TGTGCCAGCATTTCTCCGGGACTAGTCACCGCCGGGGAGCTGTTTTTT
many	TRBV18	TRBJ2-1	NA	CASSPPSISRFF	TGTGCCAGCTCACCACCTTCGATCTCGCGGTTCTTC
many	TRBV5-1	TRBJ2-1	NA	CASSLALGRTFF	TGCGCCAGCAGCTTGGCTCTGGGGCGTACGTTCTTC
NA	TRBV30	TRBJ1-2	TRBD1	CAWGRDRGGYGYTF	TGTGCCTGGGGCCGGGACAGGGGAGGTTATGGCTACACCTTC
many	TRBV5-1	TRBJ1-2	TRBD1	CASSVGQLDYNYGYTF	TGCGCCAGCAGCGTGGGACAGCTGGATTATAACTATGGCTACACCTTC
few	TRBV28	TRBJ2-1	NA	CASTSKVGTRYNEQFF	TGTGCCAGCACCTCGAAGGTGGGGACAAGATACAATGAGCAGTTCTTC
many	TRBV6-5	TRBJ1-3	NA	CASSYSTGWGNTIYF	TGTGCCAGCAGTTACTCAACAGGGTGGGGAAACACCATATATTTT
many	TRBV4-2	TRBJ2-1	TRBD2	CASSQVQNGGAGNEQFF	TGTGCCAGCAGCCAAGTCCAAAACGGGGGGGCGGGCAATGAGCAGTTCTTC
many	TRBV18	TRBJ2-4	NA	CASSPLRTASVAKNIQYF	TGTGCCAGCTCACCCCTTCGGACGGCCTCCGTAGCCAAAAACATTCAGTACTTC
many	TRBV5-5	TRBJ1-5	NA	CASSGGLYSNQPQHF	TGTGCCAGCAGCGGAGGACTCTATAGCAATCAGCCCCAGCATTTT
many	TRBV18	TRBJ2-6	NA	CASSPGGAGPSGANVLTF	TGTGCCAGCTCACCAGGCGGAGCGGGCCCCTCTGGGGCCAACGTCCTGACTTTC
many	TRBV7-8	TRBJ1-5	TRBD1	CASSPRRGQVNQPQHF	TGTGCCAGCAGCCCCCGAAGGGGACAGGTCAATCAGCCCCAGCATTTT
NA	TRBV5-4	TRBJ2-1	TRBD1	CASSFDRGSYNEQFF	TGTGCCAGCAGCTTCGACAGGGGGTCCTACAATGAGCAGTTCTTC
many	TRBV7-2	TRBJ2-1	NA	CASSLYRAWARNEQFF	TGTGCCAGCAGCTTATACCGCGCGTGGGCTCGGAATGAGCAGTTCTTC
many	TRBV4-3	TRBJ2-3	TRBD2	CASSQDQRGGDTQYF	TGCGCCAGCAGCCAAGATCAGCGGGGGGGCGATACGCAGTATTTT
many	TRBV29-1	TRBJ2-6	NA	CSVTDAAGANVLTF	TGCAGCGTCACAGACGCAGCTGGGGCCAACGTCCTGACTTTC
NA	TRBV28	TRBJ2-3	NA	CASSFIGTRKSKGPEYF	TGTGCCAGCAGTTTTATTGGTACTAGGAAGAGTAAGGGTCCGGAGTATTTT
many	TRBV7-2	TRBJ2-7	NA	CASSPNSGPYEQYF	TGTGCCAGCAGCCCAAATAGCGGTCCGTACGAGCAGTACTTC
many	TRBV20-1	TRBJ2-6	NA	CSASDGSSGANVLTF	TGCAGTGCTAGTGACGGAAGCTCTGGGGCCAACGTCCTGACTTTC
NA	TRBV12-3/TRBV12-4	TRBJ2-4	TRBD2	CASSFSRGDLAKNIQYF	TGTGCCAGCAGTTTCTCGCGGGGGGACCTAGCCAAAAACATTCAGTACTTC
NA	TRBV4-3	TRBJ2-2	NA	CASSQEVWTERIGELFF	TGCGCCAGCAGCCAAGAGGTCTGGACAGAAAGAATCGGGGAGCTGTTTTTT
many	TRBV7-3	TRBJ1-4	NA	CASSPTGGSAEKLFF	TGTGCCAGCAGCCCGACGGGGGGAAGTGCAGAAAAACTGTTTTTT